A single count supports the clone carrying this T cell receptor (beta chain). Authors' methods: Amplification from reference gene primers served as the basis for estimated nucleated cell counts. Produced via immunoSEQ multiplex PCR; TCRdb's table is partial and in-frame only. That table is the source of V, J and clone size, and D and trimming were worked out from the DNA. This sample has about 190,000 clones, with less than 85% found just once. The entry originates in a study of blood T cell repertoires in COVID-19. Study-wide context: The United States, Italy and Spain provided the acute and convalescent COVID-19 samples. The cDNA or gDNA used as material had been derived from T cells, B-cell-depleted T cells, or PBMCs.

The V end lost 4 bases, the J end lost 0 bases, and 11 bases lay between the germline ends. This CDR3 spans 15 amino acids. Germline V CDR1 and CDR2: SGHRS, YFSETQ. Sequenced: peripheral blood. The source is a woman in her 50s with acute or convalescent COVID-19. The V gene is TRBV5-1, the J gene TRBJ1-3; no definite D call. The CDR3 DNA sequence: TGCGCCAGCAGCGTGGACTTGAGCTCTGGAAACACCATATATTTT. The encoded protein is CASSVDLSSGNTIYF.